Sequencing of this T cell receptor (beta chain) was carried out in a study of T cell responses to AZD1222 COVID-19 vaccine. General study results and limits: CD4 TCRs covered the whole spike, strongest at regions 160-218 and 743-854.

Comment on this clone: Its target is not known.

Trimming took off 1 base at V and 4 bases at J, with 20 bases between the two ends. Germline V gene data show CDR1 as SGHRS and CDR2 as YFSETQ. The CDR3 has 17 amino acids. Profiling relied on immunoSEQ multiplex PCR, and the TCRdb table lists in-frame clones only, not all of them. The repertoire holds 100,000 or so clones, with less than 90% as singletons. This sequence was found in an adult in good health. The specimen comprised peripheral blood, sampled on day 0 of AZD1222 vaccination. The rearrangement uses TRBV5-1 and TRBJ2-5, with D possibly being TRBD1 or TRBD2 (5 bases each). The CDR3 DNA follows: TGCGCCAGCAGCTTGAACCCCGGGACGGATTCCCGAGAGACCCAGTACTTC. It encodes CASSLNPGTDSRETQYF.